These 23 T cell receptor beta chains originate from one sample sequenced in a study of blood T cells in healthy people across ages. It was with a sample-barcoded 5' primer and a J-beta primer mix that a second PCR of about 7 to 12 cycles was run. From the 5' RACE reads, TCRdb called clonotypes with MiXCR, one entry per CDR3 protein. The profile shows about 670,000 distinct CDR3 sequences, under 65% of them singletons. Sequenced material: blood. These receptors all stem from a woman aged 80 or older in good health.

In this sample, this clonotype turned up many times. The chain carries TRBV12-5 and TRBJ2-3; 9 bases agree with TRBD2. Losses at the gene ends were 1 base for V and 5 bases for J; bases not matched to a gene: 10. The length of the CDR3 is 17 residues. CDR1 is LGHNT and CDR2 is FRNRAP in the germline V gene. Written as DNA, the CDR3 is TGTGCTAGTGGTTTGGCGATAGCGGGAGTCGGAGGAGATACGCAGTATTTT. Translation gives CASGLAIAGVGGDTQYF. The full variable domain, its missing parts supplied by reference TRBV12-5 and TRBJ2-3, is DARVTQTPRHKVTEMGQEVTMRCQPILGHNTVFWYRQTMMQGLELLAYFRNRAPLDDSGMPKDRFSAEMPDATLATLKIQPSEPRDSAVYFCASGLAIAGVGGDTQYFGPGTRLTVL.

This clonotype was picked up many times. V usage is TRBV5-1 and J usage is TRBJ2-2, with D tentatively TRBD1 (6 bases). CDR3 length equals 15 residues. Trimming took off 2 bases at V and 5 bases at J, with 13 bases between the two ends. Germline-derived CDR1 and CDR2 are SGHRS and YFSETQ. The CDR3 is CASSFPQGPTGELFF. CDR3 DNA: TGCGCCAGCAGCTTTCCCCAGGGGCCGACCGGGGAGCTGTTTTTT.

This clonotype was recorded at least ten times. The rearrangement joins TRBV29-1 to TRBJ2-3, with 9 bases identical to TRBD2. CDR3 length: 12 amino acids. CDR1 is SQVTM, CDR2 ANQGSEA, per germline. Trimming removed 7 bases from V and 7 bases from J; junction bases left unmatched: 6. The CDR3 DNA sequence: TGCAGCGGGGTAGCGGGGGAAAATACGCAGTATTTT. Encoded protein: CSGVAGENTQYF.

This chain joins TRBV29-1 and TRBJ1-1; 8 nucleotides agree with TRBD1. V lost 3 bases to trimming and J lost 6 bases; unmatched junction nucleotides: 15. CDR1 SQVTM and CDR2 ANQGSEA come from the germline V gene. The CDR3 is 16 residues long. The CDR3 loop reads CSVEDPGQGVGAEAFF. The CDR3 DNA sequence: TGCAGCGTTGAGGATCCTGGACAGGGCGTGGGGGCTGAAGCTTTCTTT.

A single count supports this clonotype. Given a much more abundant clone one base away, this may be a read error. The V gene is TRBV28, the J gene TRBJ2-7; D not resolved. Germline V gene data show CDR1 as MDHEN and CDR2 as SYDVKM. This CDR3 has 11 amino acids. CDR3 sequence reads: CACSFYHEQYF. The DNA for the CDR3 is TGTGCCTGCAGTTTTTACCACGAGCAGTACTTC.

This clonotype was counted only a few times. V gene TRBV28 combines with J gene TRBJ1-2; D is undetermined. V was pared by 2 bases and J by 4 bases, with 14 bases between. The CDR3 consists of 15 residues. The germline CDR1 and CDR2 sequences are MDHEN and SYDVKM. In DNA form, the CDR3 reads TGTGCCAGCAGTTTAAGTGTCGGATGGGGCTATGGCTACACCTTC. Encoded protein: CASSLSVGWGYGYTF.

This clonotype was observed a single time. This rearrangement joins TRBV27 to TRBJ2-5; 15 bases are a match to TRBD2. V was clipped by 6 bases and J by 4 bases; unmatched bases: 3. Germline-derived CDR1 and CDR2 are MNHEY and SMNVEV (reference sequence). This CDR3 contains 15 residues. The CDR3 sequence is CASRKGLAGGETQYF. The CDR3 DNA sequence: TGTGCCAGCAGAAAGGGACTAGCGGGGGGAGAGACCCAGTACTTC.

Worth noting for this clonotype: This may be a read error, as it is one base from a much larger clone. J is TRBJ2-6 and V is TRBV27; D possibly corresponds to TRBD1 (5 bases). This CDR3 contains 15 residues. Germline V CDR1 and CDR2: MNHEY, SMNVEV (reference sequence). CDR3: CASSQPQAGADVLTF. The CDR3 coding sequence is TGTGCCAGCAGTCAACCACAGGCTGGGGCCGACGTCCTGACTTTC.

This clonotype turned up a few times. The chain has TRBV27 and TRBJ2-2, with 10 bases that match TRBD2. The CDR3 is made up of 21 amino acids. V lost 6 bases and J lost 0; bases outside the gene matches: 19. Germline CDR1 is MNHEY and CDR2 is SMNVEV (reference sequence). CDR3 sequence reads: CASSAFITVVAGGANTGELFF. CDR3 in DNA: TGTGCCAGCAGCGCCTTCATTACGGTTGTAGCGGGAGGAGCGAACACCGGGGAGCTGTTTTTT.

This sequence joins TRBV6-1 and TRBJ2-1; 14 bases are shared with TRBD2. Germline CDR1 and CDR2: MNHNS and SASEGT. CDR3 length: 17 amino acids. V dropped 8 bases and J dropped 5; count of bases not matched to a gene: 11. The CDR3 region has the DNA TGTGCCAGCGGGGCGCGGACTAGCGGGAGGAGGGACAATGAGCAGTTCTTC. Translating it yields CASGARTSGRRDNEQFF.

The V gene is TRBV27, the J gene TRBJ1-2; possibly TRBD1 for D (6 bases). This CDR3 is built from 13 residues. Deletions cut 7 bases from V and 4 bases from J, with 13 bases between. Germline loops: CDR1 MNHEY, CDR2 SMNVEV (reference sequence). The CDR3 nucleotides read TGTGCCAGCAAGCCAGGGGATGGCTATGGCTACACCTTC. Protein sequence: CASKPGDGYGYTF.

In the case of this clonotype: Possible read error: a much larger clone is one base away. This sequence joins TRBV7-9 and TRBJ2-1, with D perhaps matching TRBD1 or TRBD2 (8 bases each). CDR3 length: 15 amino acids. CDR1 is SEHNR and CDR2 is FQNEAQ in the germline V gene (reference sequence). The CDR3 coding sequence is TGTGCCAGCAGCACTAGCGGACAGGGTCGGAATGAGCGGTTCTTC. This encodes CASSTSGQGRNERFF.

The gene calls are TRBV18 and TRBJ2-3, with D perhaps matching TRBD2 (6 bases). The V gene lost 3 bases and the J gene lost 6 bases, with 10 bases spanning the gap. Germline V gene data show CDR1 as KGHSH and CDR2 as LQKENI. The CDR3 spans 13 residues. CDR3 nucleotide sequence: TGTGCCAGCTCACCGTACGCGGGGGATACGCAGTATTTT. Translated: CASSPYAGDTQYF.

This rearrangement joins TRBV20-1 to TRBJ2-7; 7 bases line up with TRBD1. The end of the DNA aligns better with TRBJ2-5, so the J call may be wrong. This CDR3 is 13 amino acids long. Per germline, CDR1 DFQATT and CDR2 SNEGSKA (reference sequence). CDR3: CSTRGGEGETQYF. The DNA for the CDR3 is TGCAGTACGCGAGGGGGCGAAGGAGAGACCCAGTACTTC.

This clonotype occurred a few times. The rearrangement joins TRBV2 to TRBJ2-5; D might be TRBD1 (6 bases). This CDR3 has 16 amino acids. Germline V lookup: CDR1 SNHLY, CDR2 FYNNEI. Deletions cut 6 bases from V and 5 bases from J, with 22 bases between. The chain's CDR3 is CASSSVNTGNPETQYF. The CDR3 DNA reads TGTGCCAGCAGCTCCGTAAACACAGGGAACCCTGAGACCCAGTACTTC.

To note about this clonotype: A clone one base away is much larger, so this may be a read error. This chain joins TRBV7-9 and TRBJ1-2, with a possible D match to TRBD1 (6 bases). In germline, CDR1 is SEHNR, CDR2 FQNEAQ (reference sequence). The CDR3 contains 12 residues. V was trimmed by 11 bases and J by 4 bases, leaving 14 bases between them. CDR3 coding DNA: TGTGCCGGAGAGGCAGGGGCCTATGGCTACACCTTC. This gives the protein CAGEAGAYGYTF.

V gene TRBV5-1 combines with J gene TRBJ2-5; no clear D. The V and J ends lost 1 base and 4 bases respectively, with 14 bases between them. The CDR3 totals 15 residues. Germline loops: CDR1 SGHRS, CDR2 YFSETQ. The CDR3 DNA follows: TGCGCCAGCAGCTTGTTGCGGAACCAGGCAGAGACCCAGTACTTC. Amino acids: CASSLLRNQAETQYF.

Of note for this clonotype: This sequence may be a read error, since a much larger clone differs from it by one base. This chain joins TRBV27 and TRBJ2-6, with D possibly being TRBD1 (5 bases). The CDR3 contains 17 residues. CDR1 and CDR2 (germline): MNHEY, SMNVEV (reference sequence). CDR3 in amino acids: CPSSSLFQGSGANVLTF. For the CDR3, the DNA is TGTCCCAGCAGTTCCCTCTTCCAGGGATCTGGGGCCAACGTCCTGACTTTC.

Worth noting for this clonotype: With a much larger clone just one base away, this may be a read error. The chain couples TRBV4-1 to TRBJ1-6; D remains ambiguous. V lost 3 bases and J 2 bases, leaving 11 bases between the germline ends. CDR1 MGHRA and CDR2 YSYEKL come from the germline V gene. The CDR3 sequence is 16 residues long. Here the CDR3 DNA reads TGCGCCAGCAGCCATACATCGAGCCCCTATAATTCACCCCTCCACTTT. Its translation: CASSHTSSPYNSPLHF.

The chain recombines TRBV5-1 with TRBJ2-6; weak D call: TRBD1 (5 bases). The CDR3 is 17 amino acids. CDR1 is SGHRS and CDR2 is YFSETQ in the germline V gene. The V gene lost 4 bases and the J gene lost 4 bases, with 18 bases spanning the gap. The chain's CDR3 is CASSQDSQAIGANVLTF. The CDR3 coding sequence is TGCGCCAGCAGCCAGGATTCACAGGCCATCGGGGCCAACGTCCTGACTTTC.

CDR3 amino acids: CSARTGLQGETQYF. CDR3 coding DNA: TGCAGTGCGAGGACAGGGCTCCAAGGAGAGACCCAGTACTTC. The V call is TRBV20-1, the J call TRBJ2-7; 8 bases are a match to TRBD1. The end of the DNA fits TRBJ2-5 better, so the J call may be wrong. There are 14 residues in the CDR3. Germline assignment: CDR1 DFQATT and CDR2 SNEGSKA (reference sequence).

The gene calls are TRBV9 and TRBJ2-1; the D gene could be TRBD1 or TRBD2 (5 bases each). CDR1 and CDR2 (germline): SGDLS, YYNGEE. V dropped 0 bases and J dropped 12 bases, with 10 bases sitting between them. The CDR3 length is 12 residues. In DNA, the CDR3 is TGTGCCAGCAGCGTAGATCAGAGGGGGCAGTTCTTC. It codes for CASSVDQRGQFF.

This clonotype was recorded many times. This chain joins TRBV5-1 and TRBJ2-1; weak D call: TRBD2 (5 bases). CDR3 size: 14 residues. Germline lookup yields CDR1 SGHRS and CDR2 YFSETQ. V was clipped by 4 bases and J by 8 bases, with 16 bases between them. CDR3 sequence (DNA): TGCGCCAGCAGCGTACGGACTTTTTTGGATGAGCAGTTCTTC. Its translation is CASSVRTFLDEQFF.